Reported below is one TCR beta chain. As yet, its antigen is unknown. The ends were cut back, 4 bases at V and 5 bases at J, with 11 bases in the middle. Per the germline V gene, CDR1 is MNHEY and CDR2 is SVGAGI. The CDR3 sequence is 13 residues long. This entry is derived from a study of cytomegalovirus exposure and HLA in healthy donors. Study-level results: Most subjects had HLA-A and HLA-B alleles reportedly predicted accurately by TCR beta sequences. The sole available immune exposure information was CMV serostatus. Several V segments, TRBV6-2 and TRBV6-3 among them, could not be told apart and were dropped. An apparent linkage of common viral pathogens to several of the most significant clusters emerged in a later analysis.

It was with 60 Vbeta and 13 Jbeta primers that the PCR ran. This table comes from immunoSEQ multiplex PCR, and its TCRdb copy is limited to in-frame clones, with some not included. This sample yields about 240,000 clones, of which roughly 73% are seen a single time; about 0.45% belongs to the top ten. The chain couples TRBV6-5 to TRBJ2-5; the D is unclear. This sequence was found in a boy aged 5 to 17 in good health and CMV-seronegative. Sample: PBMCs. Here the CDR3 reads CASSWSPGETQYF. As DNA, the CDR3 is TGTGCCAGCAGTTGGTCTCCCGGGGAGACCCAGTACTTC.